Listed below are T cell receptor beta chains from one sample, sequenced in a study of control samples from healthy donors and cancer patients. Method: immunoSEQ multiplex PCR; TCRdb's copy keeps in-frame clones and lacks some. The table lists approximately 190,000 clones, 91% of them singletons. The sample taken for sequencing was blood. These receptors came from a man aged 25 to 40 in good health. The CDR3 runs from the conserved cysteine through the conserved F or W.

J gene,V gene,CDR3 protein
TRBJ2-3,TRBV12-5,CASGLGQGTDTQYF
TRBJ2-1,TRBV7-3,CASSPGTVGSEQFF
TRBJ1-1,TRBV27,CASSLYSSGERRTEAFF
TRBJ2-2,TRBV4-2,CASSQERGPRLTTGELFF
TRBJ1-2,TRBV2,CASSEQANYGYTF
TRBJ1-6,TRBV7-2,CASSFRRALHF
TRBJ2-3,TRBV10-3,CAISETSGETDTQYF
TRBJ1-1,TRBV6-5,CASLNPGRGNTEAFF
TRBJ1-4,TRBV15,CATSRDGRAYEKLFF
TRBJ2-3,TRBV30,CAWSVEHLPGTQYF
TRBJ1-3,TRBV6-5,CASSYSTVGPLGTIYF
TRBJ2-1,TRBV5-1,CASSSRIDNEQFF
TRBJ2-1,TRBV19,CASSIAPLQGYSYNEQFF
TRBJ1-2,TRBV6-5,CASSPDRGYGYTF
TRBJ2-1,TRBV4-2,CASSQVGGLAGYNEQFF
TRBJ1-1,TRBV3-1/TRBV3-2,CASSARDRGDTEAFF
TRBJ2-3,TRBV18,CASSRPWGDPSTDTQYF
TRBJ1-5,TRBV19,CASIHRVGFSAEQPQHF
TRBJ2-6,TRBV19,CASRTGGSSGANVLTF
TRBJ1-2,TRBV4-2,CASSQDKTYGYGYTF
TRBJ2-3,TRBV9,CASSVASGGRTDTQYF
TRBJ1-3,TRBV5-1,CASSLERSSGNTIYF
TRBJ2-3,TRBV7-2,CASSSSSGGTDTQYF
TRBJ2-3,TRBV9,CASSVEGATDTQYF
TRBJ2-3,TRBV12-3/TRBV12-4,CAIREDTQYF
TRBJ1-3,TRBV30,CAWDDRRSGNTIYF
TRBJ1-1,TRBV18,CASSLTPNTEAFF
TRBJ2-7,TRBV3-1/TRBV3-2,CASSQGRAGSYEQYF
TRBJ2-2,TRBV10-3,CAISESMRHTGELFF
TRBJ2-3,TRBV3-1/TRBV3-2,CASSLWTSGIPDTQYF
TRBJ1-3,TRBV9,CASSSPLGGFDGNTIYF
TRBJ1-3,TRBV3-1/TRBV3-2,CASRMTSKGNTIYF
TRBJ1-2,TRBV6-1,CASSEGTYYGYTF
TRBJ1-2,TRBV6-5,CASSYRDRYGYTF
TRBJ2-3,TRBV5-1,CASSRSGHTDTQYF
TRBJ2-1,TRBV29-1,CSVEGAHYNEQFF
TRBJ1-5,TRBV30,CAWSHDTHQPQHF
TRBJ2-2,TRBV30,CAGWDRASTGELFF
TRBJ1-1,TRBV5-1,CASSFLAVDDTEAFF
TRBJ1-1,TRBV7-9,CASSSTGTVNTEAFF
TRBJ1-3,TRBV7-9,CASSRDFRFQHTIYF
TRBJ2-1,TRBV5-6,CASSPDRGNEQFF
TRBJ2-7,TRBV5-5,CASSLSDRAEQYF
TRBJ1-6,TRBV25-1,CASRTGTNNSPLHF
TRBJ1-6,TRBV10-2,CASSEPGDSPLHF
TRBJ2-2,TRBV5-4,CASSLDGTPATGELFF
TRBJ2-1,TRBV19,CASSERGAYNEQFF
TRBJ1-1,TRBV27,CASSLQGPMNTEAFF
TRBJ1-5,TRBV4-1,CASSQDQGPNQPQHF
TRBJ1-4,TRBV6-1,CASSEGQGPLEKLFF
TRBJ1-6,TRBV5-1,CASSVRGDSYNSPLHF
TRBJ1-2,TRBV6-1,CASSEAGQGANYGYTF
TRBJ1-1,TRBV7-9,CASSRTGDERRAFF
TRBJ1-1,TRBV20-1,CSASRGTGRTEAFF
TRBJ2-1,TRBV7-2,CASSLETGGRVEQFF
TRBJ2-7,TRBV19,CVSSTGTATYEQYF
TRBJ2-1,TRBV9,CASSVGGPKNNEQFF
TRBJ1-4,TRBV6-5,CASGERNEKLFF
TRBJ1-1,TRBV9,CASSVSYGLNTEAFF
TRBJ2-3,TRBV6-1,CASSELRGGALADTQYF